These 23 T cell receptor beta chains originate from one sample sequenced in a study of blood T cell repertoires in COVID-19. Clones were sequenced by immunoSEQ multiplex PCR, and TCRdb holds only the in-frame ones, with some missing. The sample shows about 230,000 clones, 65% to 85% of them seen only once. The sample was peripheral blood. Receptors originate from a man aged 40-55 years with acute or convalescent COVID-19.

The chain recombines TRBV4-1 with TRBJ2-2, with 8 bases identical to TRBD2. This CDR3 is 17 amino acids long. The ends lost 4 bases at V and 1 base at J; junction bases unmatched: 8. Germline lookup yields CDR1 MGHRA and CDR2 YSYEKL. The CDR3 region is CASSPYTGGRNTGELFF. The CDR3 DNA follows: TGCGCCAGCAGCCCCTATACGGGAGGGAGGAACACCGGGGAGCTGTTTTTT.

CDR3 residues: CASSQDWGRQGGGYTF. The CDR3 DNA follows: TGTGCCAGCAGCCAAGATTGGGGACGACAGGGAGGCGGCTACACCTTC. The rearrangement uses TRBV3-1 (or the pseudogene TRBV3-2) and TRBJ1-2; 7 positions agree with TRBD1. CDR3 size: 16 residues. Trimming removed 0 bases from V and 8 bases from J; junction bases left unmatched: 12. Germline V lookup: CDR1 LGHDT, CDR2 YNNKEL (reference sequence).

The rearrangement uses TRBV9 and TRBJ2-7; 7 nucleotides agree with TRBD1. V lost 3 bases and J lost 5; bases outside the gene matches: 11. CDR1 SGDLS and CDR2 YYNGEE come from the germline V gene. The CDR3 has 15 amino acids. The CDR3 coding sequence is TGTGCCAGCAGCGCTTCTCGTGGGGACAGAGACGAGCAGTACTTC. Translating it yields CASSASRGDRDEQYF. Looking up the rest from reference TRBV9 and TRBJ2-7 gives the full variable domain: DSGVTQTPKHLITATGQRVTLRCSPRSGDLSVYWYQQSLDQGLQFLIQYYNGEERAKGNILERFSAQQFPDLHSELNLSSLELGDSALYFCASSASRGDRDEQYFGPGTRLTVT.

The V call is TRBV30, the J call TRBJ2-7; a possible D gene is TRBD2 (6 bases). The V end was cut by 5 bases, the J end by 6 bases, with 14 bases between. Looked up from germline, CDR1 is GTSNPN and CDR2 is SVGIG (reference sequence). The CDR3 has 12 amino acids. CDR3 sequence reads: CAWSPVGGEQYF. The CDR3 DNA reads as TGTGCCTGGTCGCCCGTGGGGGGCGAGCAGTACTTC.

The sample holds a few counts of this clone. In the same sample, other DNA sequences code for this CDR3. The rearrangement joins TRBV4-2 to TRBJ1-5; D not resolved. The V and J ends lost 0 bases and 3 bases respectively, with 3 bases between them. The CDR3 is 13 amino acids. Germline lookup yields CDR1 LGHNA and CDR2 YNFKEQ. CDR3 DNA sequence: TGTGCCAGCAGCCAAGACTACAATCAGCCCCAGCATTTT. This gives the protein CASSQDYNQPQHF.

CDR3 sequence: CAWSPPGHRTPLYGYTF. CDR3 bases: TGTGCCTGGAGTCCTCCGGGACACCGGACTCCACTCTATGGCTACACCTTC. V usage is TRBV30 and J usage is TRBJ1-2; maybe TRBD1 (6 bases). V lost 2 bases and J lost 4, with 23 bases in between. Looked up from germline, CDR1 is GTSNPN and CDR2 is SVGIG (reference sequence). The CDR3 totals 17 residues.

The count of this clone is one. Written as DNA, the CDR3 is TGTGCCAGCTCACCACCGGGGCACCTCAAGGTTACTAATGAAAAACTGTTTTTT. Encoded protein: CASSPPGHLKVTNEKLFF. This chain uses TRBV18 with TRBJ1-4; a possible D gene is TRBD1 (5 bases). This CDR3 contains 18 residues. The germline gives CDR1 KGHSH, CDR2 LQKENI. V was trimmed by 0 bases and J by 2 bases, leaving 16 bases between them.

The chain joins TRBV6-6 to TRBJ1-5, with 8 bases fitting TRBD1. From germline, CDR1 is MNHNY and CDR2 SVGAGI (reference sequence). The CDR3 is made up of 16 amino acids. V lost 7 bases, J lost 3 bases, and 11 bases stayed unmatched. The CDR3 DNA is TGTGCCAGCACCCCTCTCGGACAGGGCGACAATCAGCCCCAGCATTTT. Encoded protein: CASTPLGQGDNQPQHF.

CDR3 nucleotide sequence: TGTGCCAGTACTCCTACGAGGGGGCCGGTCTCGGTCTACACCTTC. This encodes CASTPTRGPVSVYTF. The chain couples TRBV19 to TRBJ1-2; 7 nucleotides agree with TRBD1. With V trimmed by 7 bases and J by 10 bases, 18 bases remained unmatched. Germline V CDR1 and CDR2: LNHDA, SQIVND (reference sequence). The CDR3 spans 15 residues.

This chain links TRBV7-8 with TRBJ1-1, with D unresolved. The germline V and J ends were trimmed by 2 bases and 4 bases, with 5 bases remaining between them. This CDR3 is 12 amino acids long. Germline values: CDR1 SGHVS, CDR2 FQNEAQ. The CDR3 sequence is CASSLSGTEAFF. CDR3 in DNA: TGTGCCAGCAGCTTAAGCGGCACTGAAGCTTTCTTT.

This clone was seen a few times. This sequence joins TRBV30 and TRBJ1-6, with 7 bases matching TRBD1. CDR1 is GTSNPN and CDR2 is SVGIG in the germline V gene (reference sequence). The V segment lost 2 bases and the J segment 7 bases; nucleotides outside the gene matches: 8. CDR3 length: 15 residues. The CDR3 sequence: CAWSPGAGGNSPLHF. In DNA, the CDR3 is TGTGCCTGGAGTCCGGGGGCAGGGGGGAATTCACCCCTCCACTTT.

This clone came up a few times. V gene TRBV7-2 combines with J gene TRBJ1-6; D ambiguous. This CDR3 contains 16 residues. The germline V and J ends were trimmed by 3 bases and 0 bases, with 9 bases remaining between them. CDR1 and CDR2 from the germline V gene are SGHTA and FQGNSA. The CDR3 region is CASSFRSSSYNSPLHF. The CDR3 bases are TGTGCCAGCAGCTTTCGGAGTAGCTCCTATAATTCACCCCTCCACTTT.

This CDR3 is CASSQGIGGSSYNEQFF. CDR3 coding DNA: TGTGCCAGCAGCCAGGGGATTGGCGGGAGCTCCTACAATGAGCAGTTCTTC. The chain links TRBV4-2 to TRBJ2-1; TRBD2 aligns across 7 bases. Germline loops: CDR1 LGHNA, CDR2 YNFKEQ. V was clipped by 3 bases and J by 0 bases; unmatched bases: 8. This CDR3 is built from 17 residues.

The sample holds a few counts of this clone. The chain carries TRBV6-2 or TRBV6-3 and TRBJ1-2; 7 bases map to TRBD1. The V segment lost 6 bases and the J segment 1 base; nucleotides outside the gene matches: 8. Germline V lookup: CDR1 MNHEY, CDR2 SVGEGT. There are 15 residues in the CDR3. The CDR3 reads CASSHGQARNYGYTF. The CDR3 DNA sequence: TGTGCCAGCAGCCATGGACAGGCTCGTAACTATGGCTACACCTTC.

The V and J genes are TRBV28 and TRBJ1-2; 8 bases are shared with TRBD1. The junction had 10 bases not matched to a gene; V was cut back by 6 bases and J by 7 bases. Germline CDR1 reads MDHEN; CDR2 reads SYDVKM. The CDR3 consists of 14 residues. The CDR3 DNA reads TGTGCCAGCAGACCGGGACAGGAGTGGGTTGGCTACACCTTC. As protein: CASRPGQEWVGYTF.

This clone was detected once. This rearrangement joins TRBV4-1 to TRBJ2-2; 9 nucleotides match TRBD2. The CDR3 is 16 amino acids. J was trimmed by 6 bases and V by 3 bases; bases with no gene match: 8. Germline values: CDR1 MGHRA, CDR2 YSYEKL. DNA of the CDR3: TGCGCCAGCAGCCATAGAGCGGGGGGAGATCCCGGGGAGCTGTTTTTT. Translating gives CASSHRAGGDPGELFF.

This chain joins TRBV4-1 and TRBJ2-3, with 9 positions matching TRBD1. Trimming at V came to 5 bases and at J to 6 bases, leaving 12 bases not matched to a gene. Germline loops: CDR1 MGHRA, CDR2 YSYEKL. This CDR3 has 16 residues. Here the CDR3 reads CASSGPGTGIWDTQYF. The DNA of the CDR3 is TGCGCCAGCAGCGGACCCGGGACAGGGATTTGGGATACGCAGTATTTT.

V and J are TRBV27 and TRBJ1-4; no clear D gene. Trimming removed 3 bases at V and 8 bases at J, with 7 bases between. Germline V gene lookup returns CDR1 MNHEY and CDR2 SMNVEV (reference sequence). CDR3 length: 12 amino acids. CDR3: CASSFSGEKLFF. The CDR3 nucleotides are TGTGCCAGCAGTTTTTCGGGGGAAAAACTGTTTTTT.

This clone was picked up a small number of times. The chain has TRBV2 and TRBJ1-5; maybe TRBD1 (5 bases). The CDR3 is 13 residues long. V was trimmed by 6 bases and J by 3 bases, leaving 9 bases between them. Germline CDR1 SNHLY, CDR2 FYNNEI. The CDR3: CASRDSYNQPQHF. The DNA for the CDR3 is TGTGCCAGCAGAGACAGTTACAATCAGCCCCAGCATTTT.

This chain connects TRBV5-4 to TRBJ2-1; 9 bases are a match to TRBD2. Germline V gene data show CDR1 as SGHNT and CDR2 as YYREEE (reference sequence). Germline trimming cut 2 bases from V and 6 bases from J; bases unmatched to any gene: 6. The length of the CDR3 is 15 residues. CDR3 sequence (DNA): TGTGCCAGCAGCTTTCTGGGCGGGAGGGCCAATGAGCAGTTCTTC. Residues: CASSFLGGRANEQFF.

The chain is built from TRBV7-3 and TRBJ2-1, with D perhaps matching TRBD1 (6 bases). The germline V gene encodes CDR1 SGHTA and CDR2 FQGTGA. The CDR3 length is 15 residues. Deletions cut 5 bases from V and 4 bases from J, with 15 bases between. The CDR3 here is CASSLPTGRYNEQFF. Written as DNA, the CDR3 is TGTGCCAGCAGCCTCCCTACAGGGAGATACAATGAGCAGTTCTTC. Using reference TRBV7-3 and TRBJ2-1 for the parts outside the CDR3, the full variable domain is GAGVSQTPSNKVTEKGKYVELRCDPISGHTALYWYRQSLGQGPEFLIYFQGTGAADDSGLPNDRFFAVRPEGSVSTLKIQRTERGDSAVYLCASSLPTGRYNEQFFGPGTRLTVL.

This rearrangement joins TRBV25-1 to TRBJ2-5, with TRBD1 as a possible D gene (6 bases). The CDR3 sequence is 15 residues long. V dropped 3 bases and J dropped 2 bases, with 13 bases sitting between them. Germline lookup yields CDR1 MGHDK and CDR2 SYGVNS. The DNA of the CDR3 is TGTGCCAGCAGTGATACGGACAGCGTGCAAGAGACCCAGTACTTC. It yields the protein CASSDTDSVQETQYF. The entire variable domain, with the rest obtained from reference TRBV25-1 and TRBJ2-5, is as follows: EADIYQTPRYLVIGTGKKITLECSQTMGHDKMYWYQQDPGMELHLIHYSYGVNSTEKGDLSSESTVSRIRTEHFPLTLESARPSHTSQYLCASSDTDSVQETQYFGPGTRLLVL.

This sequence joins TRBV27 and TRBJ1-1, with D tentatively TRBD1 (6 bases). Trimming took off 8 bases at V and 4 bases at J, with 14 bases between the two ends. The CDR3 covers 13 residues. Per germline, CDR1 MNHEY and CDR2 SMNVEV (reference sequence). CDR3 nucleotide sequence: TGTGCCAGCGGATACAGGGAACTCACTGAAGCTTTCTTT. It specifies CASGYRELTEAFF.